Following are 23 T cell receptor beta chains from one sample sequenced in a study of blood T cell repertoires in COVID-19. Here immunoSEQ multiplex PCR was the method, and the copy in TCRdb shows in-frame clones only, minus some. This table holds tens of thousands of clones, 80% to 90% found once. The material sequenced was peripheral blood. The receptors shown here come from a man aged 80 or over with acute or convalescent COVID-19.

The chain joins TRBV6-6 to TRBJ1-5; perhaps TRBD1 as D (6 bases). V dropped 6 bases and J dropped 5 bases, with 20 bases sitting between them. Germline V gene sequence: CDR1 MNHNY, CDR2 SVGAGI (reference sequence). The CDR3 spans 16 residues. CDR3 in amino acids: CASSHRGGGVDQPQHF. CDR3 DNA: TGTGCCAGCAGCCACCGGGGCGGGGGCGTCGATCAGCCCCAGCATTTT.

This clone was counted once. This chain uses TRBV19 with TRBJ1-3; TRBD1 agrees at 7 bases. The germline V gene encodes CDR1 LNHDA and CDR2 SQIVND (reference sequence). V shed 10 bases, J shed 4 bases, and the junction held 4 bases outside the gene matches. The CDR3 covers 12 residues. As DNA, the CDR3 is TGTGCCACCGGGGACAGAGGAAACACCATATATTTT. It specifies CATGDRGNTIYF.

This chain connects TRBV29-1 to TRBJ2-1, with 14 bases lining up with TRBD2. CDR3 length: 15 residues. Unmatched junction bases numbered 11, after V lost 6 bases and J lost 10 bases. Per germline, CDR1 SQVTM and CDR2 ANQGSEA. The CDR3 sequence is CSVSQGLAGAGEQFF. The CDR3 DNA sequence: TGCAGCGTATCTCAGGGACTAGCGGGAGCGGGAGAGCAGTTCTTC.

CDR3 DNA sequence: TGTGCCAGCAGCTCTCCCAGCGGGAGGAACACCGGGGAGCTGTTTTTT. Translating it yields CASSSPSGRNTGELFF. V gene TRBV5-4 combines with J gene TRBJ2-2; 8 positions match TRBD2. Germline CDR1 is SGHNT and CDR2 is YYREEE (reference sequence). The CDR3 consists of 16 residues. The J segment lost 1 base and the V segment lost 3 bases, leaving 5 bases of the junction unmatched.

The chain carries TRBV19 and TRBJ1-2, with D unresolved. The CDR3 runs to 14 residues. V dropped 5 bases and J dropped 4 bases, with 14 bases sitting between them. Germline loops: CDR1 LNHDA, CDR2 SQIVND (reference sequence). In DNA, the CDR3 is TGTGCCAGTAGTTATCAGGAGGTTGGCTATGGCTACACCTTC. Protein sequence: CASSYQEVGYGYTF.

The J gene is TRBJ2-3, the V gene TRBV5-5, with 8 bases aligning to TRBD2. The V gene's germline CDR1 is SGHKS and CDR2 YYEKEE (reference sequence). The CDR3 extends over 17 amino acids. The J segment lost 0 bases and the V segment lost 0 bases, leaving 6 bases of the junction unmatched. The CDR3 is CASSLVGLAASTDTQYF. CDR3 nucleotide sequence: TGTGCCAGCAGCTTGGTCGGACTAGCCGCTAGCACAGATACGCAGTATTTT.

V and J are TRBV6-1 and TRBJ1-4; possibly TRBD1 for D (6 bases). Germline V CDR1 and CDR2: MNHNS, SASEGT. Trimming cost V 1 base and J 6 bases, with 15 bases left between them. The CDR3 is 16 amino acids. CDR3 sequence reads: CASSEEGVVGYEKLFF. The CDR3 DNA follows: TGTGCCAGCAGTGAAGAGGGGGTTGTCGGATATGAAAAACTGTTTTTT.

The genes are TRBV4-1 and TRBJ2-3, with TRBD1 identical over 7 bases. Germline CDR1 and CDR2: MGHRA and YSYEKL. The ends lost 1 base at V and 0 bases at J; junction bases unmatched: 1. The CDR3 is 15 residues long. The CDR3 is CASSQGQGSTDTQYF. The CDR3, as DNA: TGCGCCAGCAGCCAAGGACAGGGCAGCACAGATACGCAGTATTTT.

CDR3 sequence reads: CASSGDRTETQYF. Here the CDR3 DNA reads TGTGCCAGCAGCGGGGACAGAACGGAGACCCAGTACTTC. J is TRBJ2-5 and V is TRBV9; 7 positions match TRBD1. The CDR3 is 13 residues long. Germline CDR1 SGDLS, CDR2 YYNGEE. With 3 bases clipped from V and 5 bases from J, the junction kept 4 bases outside the gene matches.

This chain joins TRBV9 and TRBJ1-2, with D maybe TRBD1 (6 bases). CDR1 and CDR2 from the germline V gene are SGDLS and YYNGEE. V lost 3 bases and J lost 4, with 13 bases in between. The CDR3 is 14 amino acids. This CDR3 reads CASSADSFIYGYTF. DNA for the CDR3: TGTGCCAGCAGCGCGGACAGCTTTATCTATGGCTACACCTTC.

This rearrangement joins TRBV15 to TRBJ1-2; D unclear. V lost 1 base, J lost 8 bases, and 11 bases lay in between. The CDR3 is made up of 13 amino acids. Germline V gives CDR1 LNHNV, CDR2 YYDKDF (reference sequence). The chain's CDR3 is CATSRAEGLGYTF. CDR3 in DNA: TGTGCCACCAGCAGAGCCGAGGGTCTGGGCTACACCTTC.

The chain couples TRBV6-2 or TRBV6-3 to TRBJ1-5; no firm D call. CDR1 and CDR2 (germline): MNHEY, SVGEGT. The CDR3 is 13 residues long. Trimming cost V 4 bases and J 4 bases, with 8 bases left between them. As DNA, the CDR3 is TGTGCCAGCAGTTTGAGTAAGAATCAGCCCCAGCATTTT. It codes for CASSLSKNQPQHF.

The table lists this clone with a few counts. CDR3 region: CASRDGGGLNQPQHF. The CDR3 DNA is TGTGCCAGTAGAGATGGGGGGGGCTTAAATCAGCCCCAGCATTTT. V is TRBV19 and J is TRBJ1-5, with TRBD1 as a possible D gene (6 bases). This CDR3 is 15 amino acids long. Trimming took off 6 bases at V and 4 bases at J, with 16 bases between the two ends. CDR1 LNHDA and CDR2 SQIVND come from the germline V gene (reference sequence).

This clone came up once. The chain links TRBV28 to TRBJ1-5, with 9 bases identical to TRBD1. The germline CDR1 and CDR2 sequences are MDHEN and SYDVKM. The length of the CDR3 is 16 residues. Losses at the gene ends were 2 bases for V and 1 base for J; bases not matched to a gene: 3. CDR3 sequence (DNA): TGTGCCAGCAGTTTAACAGGGGGCGTAAGCAATCAGCCCCAGCATTTT. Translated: CASSLTGGVSNQPQHF.

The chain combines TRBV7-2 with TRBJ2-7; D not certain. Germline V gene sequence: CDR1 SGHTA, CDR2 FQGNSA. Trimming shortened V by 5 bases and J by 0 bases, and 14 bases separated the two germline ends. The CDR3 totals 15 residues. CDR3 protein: CASSLGATVSYEQYF. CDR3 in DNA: TGTGCCAGCAGCCTCGGTGCCACAGTCTCCTACGAGCAGTACTTC.

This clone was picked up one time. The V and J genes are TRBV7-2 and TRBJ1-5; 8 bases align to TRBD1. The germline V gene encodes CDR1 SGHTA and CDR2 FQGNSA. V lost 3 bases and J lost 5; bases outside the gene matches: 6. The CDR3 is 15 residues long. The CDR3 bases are TGTGCCAGCAGCTTGAGGACAGGGCGGGATCAGCCCCAGCATTTT. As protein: CASSLRTGRDQPQHF.

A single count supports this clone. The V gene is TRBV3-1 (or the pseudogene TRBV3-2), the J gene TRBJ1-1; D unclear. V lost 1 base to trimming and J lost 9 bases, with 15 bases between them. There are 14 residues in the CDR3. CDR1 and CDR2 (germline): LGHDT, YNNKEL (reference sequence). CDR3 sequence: CASSQGAVGPKAFF. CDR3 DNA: TGTGCCAGCAGCCAAGGGGCAGTTGGGCCGAAAGCTTTCTTT.

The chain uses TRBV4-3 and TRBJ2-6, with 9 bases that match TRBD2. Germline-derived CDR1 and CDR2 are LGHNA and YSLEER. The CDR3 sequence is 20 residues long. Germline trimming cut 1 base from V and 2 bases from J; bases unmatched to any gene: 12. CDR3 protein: CASSQGAVGAGGTGANVLTF. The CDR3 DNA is TGCGCCAGCAGCCAAGGAGCCGTCGGGGCGGGAGGGACTGGGGCCAACGTCCTGACTTTC.

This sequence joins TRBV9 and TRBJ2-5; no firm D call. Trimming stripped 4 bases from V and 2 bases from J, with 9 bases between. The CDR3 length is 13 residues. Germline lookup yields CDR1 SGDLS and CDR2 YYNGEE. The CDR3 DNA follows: TGTGCCAGCAGCTTTTCCCCACAAGAGACCCAGTACTTC. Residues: CASSFSPQETQYF.

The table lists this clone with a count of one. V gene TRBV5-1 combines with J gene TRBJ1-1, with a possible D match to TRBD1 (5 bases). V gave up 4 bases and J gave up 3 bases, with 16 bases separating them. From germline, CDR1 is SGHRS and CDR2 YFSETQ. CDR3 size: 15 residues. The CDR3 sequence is CASSTAGRGDTEAFF. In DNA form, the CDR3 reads TGCGCCAGCAGCACAGCGGGACGGGGGGACACTGAAGCTTTCTTT.

The CDR3 loop reads CASSYGFSSYNEQFF. CDR3 nucleotide sequence: TGTGCCAGCAGTTACGGTTTCAGCTCCTACAATGAGCAGTTCTTC. The rearrangement links TRBV6-6 to TRBJ2-1; D is undetermined. The germline V gene encodes CDR1 MNHNY and CDR2 SVGAGI (reference sequence). There are 15 residues in the CDR3. V was cut by 2 bases and J by 0 bases, with 8 bases left in between.

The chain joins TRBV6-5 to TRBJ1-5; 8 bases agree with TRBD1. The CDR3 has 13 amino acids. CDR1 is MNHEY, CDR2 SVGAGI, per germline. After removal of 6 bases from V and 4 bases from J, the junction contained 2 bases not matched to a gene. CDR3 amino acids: CASRTGANQPQHF. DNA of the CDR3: TGTGCCAGCAGGACAGGGGCTAATCAGCCCCAGCATTTT.

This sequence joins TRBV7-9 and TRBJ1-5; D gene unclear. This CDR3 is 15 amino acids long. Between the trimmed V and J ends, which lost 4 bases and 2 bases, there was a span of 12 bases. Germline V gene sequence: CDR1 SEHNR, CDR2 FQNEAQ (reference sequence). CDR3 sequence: CASSWEGLGNQPQHF. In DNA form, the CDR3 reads TGTGCCAGCAGCTGGGAGGGCTTGGGCAATCAGCCCCAGCATTTT.